This entry is about one TCR beta chain. This entry belongs to a study of T cell changes during pregnancy in multiple sclerosis. CDR1 is SNHLY and CDR2 is FYNNEI in the germline V gene. J lost 8 bases, V lost 2 bases, and 11 bases had no gene match. CDR3 size: 18 residues. Only in-frame clones appear in the TCRdb table, and some are missing; sequencing was by immunoSEQ multiplex PCR. The sample has roughly 120,000 clones, about 93% seen once; the top ten hold approximately 6.2%. The input for sequencing was peripheral blood, taken before pregnancy. The receptor's source is a female donor with multiple sclerosis, enrolled in a pregnancy study. The chain combines TRBV2 with TRBJ2-2, with 13 bases lining up with TRBD2. CDR3 region: CASSEIREGLAGTGELFF. CDR3 in DNA: TGTGCCAGCAGTGAAATCCGAGAGGGACTAGCGGGAACAGGGGAGCTGTTTTTT.